This is a list of T cell receptor beta chains from one sample in a study of T cell responses to AZD1222 COVID-19 vaccine. The method was immunoSEQ multiplex PCR; TCRdb's version includes in-frame clones alone and lacks a portion of them. The data show fewer than 90,000 clones, about 89% seen once. The sample consisted of peripheral blood, taken 28 days after the second AZD1222 dose. The receptors here all came from an adult who received the AZD1222 COVID-19 vaccine. CDR3s leave out the opening cysteine and the closing phenylalanine or tryptophan.

v_call: TRBV19; j_call: TRBJ1-2; cdr3_aa: ASRDEGLPYT
v_call: TRBV7-7; j_call: TRBJ1-4; cdr3_aa: ASSQGQGNEKLF
v_call: TRBV1; j_call: TRBJ1-1; cdr3_aa: TSHTAHPHEGAF
v_call: TRBV24-1; j_call: TRBJ1-5; cdr3_aa: ATSDPTGVCQPQH
v_call: TRBV30; j_call: TRBJ1-4; cdr3_aa: AWSLREKLF
v_call: TRBV7-3; j_call: TRBJ2-1; cdr3_aa: ASSSPQGSNEQF
v_call: TRBV5-4; j_call: TRBJ2-1; cdr3_aa: ASSLEVTSSNEQF
v_call: TRBV9; j_call: TRBJ1-3; cdr3_aa: ASSVGTGAIGNTIY
v_call: TRBV6-5; j_call: TRBJ1-5; cdr3_aa: ASSSGQLYQPQH
v_call: TRBV3-1/TRBV3-2; j_call: TRBJ1-5; cdr3_aa: ASSLRGGNQPQH
v_call: TRBV6-1; j_call: TRBJ1-1; cdr3_aa: ASSEDQGATEAF
v_call: TRBV19; j_call: TRBJ1-3; cdr3_aa: ASSLGISGNTIY
v_call: TRBV7-2; j_call: TRBJ2-3; cdr3_aa: ASSSGAGGRRNTQY
v_call: TRBV28; j_call: TRBJ1-2; cdr3_aa: ASSLDVLNGYT
v_call: TRBV5-1; j_call: TRBJ2-1; cdr3_aa: ASSGGRNSYNEQF
v_call: TRBV3-1/TRBV3-2; j_call: TRBJ2-6; cdr3_aa: ASSQGRGLLGANVLT
v_call: TRBV11-2; j_call: TRBJ2-5; cdr3_aa: ASSATLLPGPGRTQY
v_call: TRBV9; j_call: TRBJ2-3; cdr3_aa: ASSVRGDRQGSTDTQY
v_call: TRBV20-1; j_call: TRBJ1-2; cdr3_aa: SATTGYT
v_call: TRBV9; j_call: TRBJ1-5; cdr3_aa: ASSARQQKSNSNQPQH
v_call: TRBV18; j_call: TRBJ2-3; cdr3_aa: ASSPRPDTQY
v_call: TRBV10-3; j_call: TRBJ2-6; cdr3_aa: AISESWGFTGANVLT
v_call: TRBV13; j_call: TRBJ2-7; cdr3_aa: ASSLVRTGRHEQY
v_call: TRBV3-1/TRBV3-2; j_call: TRBJ2-7; cdr3_aa: ASRRQESYEQY
v_call: TRBV7-2; j_call: TRBJ1-1; cdr3_aa: ASSPRRDTEAF
v_call: TRBV7-3; j_call: TRBJ2-2; cdr3_aa: ASSWTANTGELF
v_call: TRBV19; j_call: TRBJ1-2; cdr3_aa: ASSISGKAGYT
v_call: TRBV7-9; j_call: TRBJ1-1; cdr3_aa: ASSRDSEAF
v_call: TRBV11-2; j_call: TRBJ1-1; cdr3_aa: ASSSRQGLNTEAF
v_call: TRBV5-1; j_call: TRBJ2-7; cdr3_aa: ASRPGGFGEQY
v_call: TRBV10-3; j_call: TRBJ1-2; cdr3_aa: AISESSGNGYT
v_call: TRBV5-5; j_call: TRBJ1-5; cdr3_aa: ASSLRGGESNQPQH
v_call: TRBV7-9; j_call: TRBJ2-1; cdr3_aa: ASSTPGFNMGEQF
v_call: TRBV7-8; j_call: TRBJ2-5; cdr3_aa: ASRFRRTGGPQETQY
v_call: TRBV10-2; j_call: TRBJ2-1; cdr3_aa: ASGGTRTSGSGNEQF
v_call: TRBV9; j_call: TRBJ2-5; cdr3_aa: ASSVGGSQETQY
v_call: TRBV6-1; j_call: TRBJ1-2; cdr3_aa: ASSESGRTSGYT
v_call: TRBV5-4; j_call: TRBJ2-7; cdr3_aa: ASSLPSGGAYEQY
v_call: TRBV7-9; j_call: TRBJ1-1; cdr3_aa: ASSSVQLGNTEAF
v_call: TRBV5-1; j_call: TRBJ1-6; cdr3_aa: ASSLGSGSPLH